This entry lists 26 T cell receptor beta chains sequenced from one sample in a study of sequential checkpoint blockade in melanoma. Sequenced by immunoSEQ multiplex PCR; TCRdb stores in-frame clones only, minus some. The sample has 25,000 to 35,000 clones, 83% seen once. Treatment described: randomized to nivolumab then ipilimumab (arm A) or the reverse (arm B). Specimen: CD8+ T cells sorted from blood (inferred from file names), collected from a patient given nivolumab and ipilimumab in sequence. The receptors come from a human donor with melanoma.

The CDR3 region has the DNA TGTGCCATCAGTGATGGCCCAGGGAACGGCAAAAACATTCAGTACTTC. Translation gives CAISDGPGNGKNIQYF. The chain uses TRBV10-3 and TRBJ2-4; a weak D match, TRBD1 (5 bases). The germline V and J ends were trimmed by 3 bases and 3 bases, with 15 bases remaining between them. Germline V gene sequence: CDR1 ENHRY, CDR2 SYGVKD. This CDR3 comprises 16 residues.

The CDR3 region is CASKRRAPRTNEQFF. Here the CDR3 DNA reads TGTGCCAGCAAAAGGAGGGCCCCAAGAACTAATGAGCAGTTCTTC. The chain employs TRBV28 and TRBJ2-1; TRBD2 might be the D (6 bases). This CDR3 contains 15 residues. The germline V gene has CDR1 MDHEN and CDR2 SYDVKM. V lost 7 bases, J lost 7 bases, and 20 bases lay in between.

The chain combines TRBV6-5 with TRBJ2-3; unclear D gene. The ends were cut back, 2 bases at V and 0 bases at J, with 6 bases in the middle. Germline V lookup: CDR1 MNHEY, CDR2 SVGAGI. The CDR3 loop spans 14 amino acids. The CDR3 loop is CASSYGGSTDTQYF. CDR3 DNA sequence: TGTGCCAGCAGTTACGGCGGTAGCACAGATACGCAGTATTTT.

V and J are TRBV5-1 and TRBJ1-1, with D possibly being TRBD1 (6 bases). With 2 bases removed from V and 6 bases from J, the gap between germline ends came to 23 bases. Germline V gene sequence: CDR1 SGHRS, CDR2 YFSETQ. This CDR3 comprises 17 residues. CDR3 sequence reads: CASSLRIQQGLDSEAFF. The CDR3 DNA reads as TGCGCCAGCAGCTTACGCATACAACAGGGTTTGGACTCTGAAGCTTTCTTT.

The chain carries TRBV6-6 and TRBJ2-7; 7 nucleotides match TRBD1. The CDR3 extends over 14 amino acids. After removal of 4 bases from V and 1 base from J, the junction contained 4 bases not matched to a gene. CDR1 and CDR2 (germline): MNHNY, SVGAGI (reference sequence). The CDR3 coding sequence is TGTGCCAGCAGTTCCTACAGGGGTTCCTACGAGCAGTACTTC. Translating gives CASSSYRGSYEQYF.

V and J are TRBV9 and TRBJ2-1; D perhaps matches TRBD2 (5 bases). CDR1 SGDLS and CDR2 YYNGEE come from the germline V gene. V was cut by 0 bases and J by 6 bases, with 7 bases left in between. The CDR3 contains 13 residues. The CDR3 region has the DNA TGTGCCAGCAGCGTAGGCCTAGCCAATGAGCAGTTCTTC. As protein: CASSVGLANEQFF.

The chain has TRBV19 and TRBJ2-7; D is unclear. This CDR3 has 14 amino acids. Trimming pared 1 base from V and 1 base from J, leaving 8 bases between. Per germline, CDR1 LNHDA and CDR2 SQIVND (reference sequence). The CDR3 DNA reads as TGTGCCAGTAGTATAGCACCCGGTTCCTACGAGCAGTACTTC. Its protein is CASSIAPGSYEQYF.

In its sample, this clone was seen a few times. The V and J genes are TRBV19 and TRBJ1-1, with TRBD1 as a possible D gene (6 bases). This CDR3 spans 14 amino acids. The V and J ends lost 6 bases and 0 bases respectively, with 11 bases between them. CDR1 and CDR2 from the germline V gene are LNHDA and SQIVND (reference sequence). Here the CDR3 reads CASSGRGMNTEAFF. CDR3 DNA: TGTGCCAGTAGCGGGAGGGGGATGAACACTGAAGCTTTCTTT. The variable domain in full, completed from reference TRBV19 and TRBJ1-1, reads DGGITQSPKYLFRKEGQNVTLSCEQNLNHDAMYWYRQDPGQGLRLIYYSQIVNDFQKGDIAEGYSVSREKKESFPLTVTSAQKNPTAFYLCASSGRGMNTEAFFGQGTRLTVV.

The CDR3 spells CASSPKIGGAYNEQFF. CDR3 nucleotides: TGCGCCAGCAGCCCGAAAATAGGGGGCGCCTACAATGAGCAGTTCTTC. V is TRBV4-3 and J is TRBJ2-1; 7 nucleotides align to TRBD1. The CDR3 has 16 amino acids. The V gene end was trimmed by 4 bases and the J gene end by 2 bases; junction bases not matched to a gene: 8. Germline assignment: CDR1 LGHNA and CDR2 YSLEER.

The J gene is TRBJ2-1, the V gene TRBV25-1, with 9 bases matching TRBD2. Germline V lookup: CDR1 MGHDK, CDR2 SYGVNS. Unmatched junction bases numbered 8, after V lost 8 bases and J lost 6 bases. The CDR3 extends over 14 amino acids. CDR3 coding DNA: TGTGCCAGCGACTGGAGCGGGGGGCGCAATGAGCAGTTCTTC. It specifies CASDWSGGRNEQFF.

This rearrangement joins TRBV6-1 to TRBJ2-7; 9 positions match TRBD2. The CDR3 totals 14 residues. Germline CDR1 MNHNS, CDR2 SASEGT. V trimming: 8 bases; J trimming: 5 bases; junction bases outside the gene matches: 10. CDR3 in DNA: TGTGCCAGCGCCCCTCTAGCGGGAAGCAACGAGCAGTACTTC. Its protein is CASAPLAGSNEQYF.

The genes are TRBV15 and TRBJ1-5; 8 nucleotides line up with TRBD1. The length of the CDR3 is 15 residues. Germline V lookup: CDR1 LNHNV, CDR2 YYDKDF (reference sequence). Unmatched junction bases numbered 4, after V lost 6 bases and J lost 0 bases. The CDR3, as DNA: TGTGCCACCAGACCGACAGGGGATAGCAATCAGCCCCAGCATTTT. It codes for CATRPTGDSNQPQHF.

The chain is built from TRBV5-1 and TRBJ2-1; 7 bases are a match to TRBD2. Germline V CDR1 and CDR2: SGHRS, YFSETQ. The CDR3 spans 14 residues. V trimming: 1 base; J trimming: 3 bases; junction bases outside the gene matches: 1. DNA for the CDR3: TGCGCCAGCAGCTTGCCTAGCGGCTACAATGAGCAGTTCTTC. Amino acids: CASSLPSGYNEQFF. Filled out from reference TRBV5-1 and TRBJ2-1, the complete variable domain reads KAGVTQTPRYLIKTRGQQVTLSCSPISGHRSVSWYQQTPGQGLQFLFEYFSETQRNKGNFPGRFSGRQFSNSRSEMNVSTLELGDSALYLCASSLPSGYNEQFFGPGTRLTVL.

Written as DNA, the CDR3 is TGCAGCGTTGAAGGACTAGCGGGGCATTACAATGAGCAGTTCTTC. It translates to CSVEGLAGHYNEQFF. This sequence joins TRBV29-1 and TRBJ2-1; 11 positions match TRBD2. Germline V gene data show CDR1 as SQVTM and CDR2 as ANQGSEA. The CDR3 runs 15 residues. With 1 base clipped from V and 4 bases from J, the junction kept 3 bases outside the gene matches.

CDR3 loop: CASSQSGTRFHEQYF. The CDR3 DNA reads TGTGCCAGCAGTCAGTCCGGGACTAGGTTCCACGAGCAGTACTTC. V and J are TRBV6-1 and TRBJ2-7, with 8 bases that match TRBD2. The V gene's germline CDR1 is MNHNS and CDR2 SASEGT. V lost 5 bases, J lost 5 bases, and 11 bases stayed unmatched. The CDR3 length is 15 residues.

V is TRBV7-9 and J is TRBJ2-5; TRBD1 matches 7 bases. J lost 1 base, V lost 1 base, and 3 bases had no gene match. Germline lookup yields CDR1 SEHNR and CDR2 FQNEAQ (reference sequence). The CDR3 runs to 15 residues. The CDR3 DNA reads TGTGCCAGCAGCTTAGTGGGACAGCTCCAAGAGACCCAGTACTTC. This sequence encodes CASSLVGQLQETQYF. The complete variable domain, with remaining parts taken from reference TRBV7-9 and TRBJ2-5, reads DTGVSQNPRHKITKRGQNVTFRCDPISEHNRLYWYRQTLGQGPEFLTYFQNEAQLEKSRLLSDRFSAERPKGSFSTLEIQRTEQGDSAMYLCASSLVGQLQETQYFGPGTRLLVL.

This chain connects TRBV6-1 to TRBJ1-6; possible D gene TRBD1, 6 bases. V was cut by 9 bases and J by 11 bases, with 11 bases left in between. CDR1 MNHNS and CDR2 SASEGT come from the germline V gene. This CDR3 region has 11 residues. The CDR3 coding sequence is TGTGCCAGTACAGGGAATCCACCCCTCCACTTT. It codes for CASTGNPPLHF.

The chain recombines TRBV6-5 with TRBJ2-2, with D tentatively TRBD2 (6 bases). V was cut by 10 bases and J by 7 bases, with 16 bases left in between. The CDR3 covers 13 residues. Germline CDR1 and CDR2: MNHEY and SVGAGI. CDR3 sequence reads: CATAGGAGGELFF. CDR3 nucleotide sequence: TGTGCCACCGCAGGAGGGGCCGGCGGGGAGCTGTTTTTT.

The chain is built from TRBV6-6 and TRBJ2-1; no clear D gene. CDR1 and CDR2 (germline): MNHNY, SVGAGI (reference sequence). The V and J ends lost 7 bases and 10 bases respectively, with 5 bases between them. The CDR3 runs 9 residues. The CDR3 DNA is TGTGCCAGCATACGGGAGCAGTTCTTC. Translating gives CASIREQFF.

The chain carries TRBV4-1 and TRBJ2-6; D unresolved. This CDR3 has 13 residues. V was trimmed by 3 bases and J by 3 bases, leaving 3 bases between them. CDR1 and CDR2 from the germline V gene are MGHRA and YSYEKL. CDR3 nucleotides: TGCGCCAGCAGCCAGAGTGGGGCCAACGTCCTGACTTTC. It specifies CASSQSGANVLTF.

J is TRBJ1-2 and V is TRBV6-1, with D hard to call. In germline, CDR1 is MNHNS, CDR2 SASEGT. V shed 1 base and J shed 6 bases, with 12 bases lying between them. The CDR3 runs to 14 residues. The CDR3 region has the DNA TGTGCCAGCAGTGAAGTCGCGAGGGAACATGGCTACACCTTC. Residues: CASSEVAREHGYTF.

The DNA for the CDR3 is TGTGCCACCAGCAGAGATCTTCTCCCCACTACTAGCGGGAGGAGAAAGGACAATGAGCAGTTCTTC. It specifies CATSRDLLPTTSGRRKDNEQFF. This chain connects TRBV15 to TRBJ2-1; 12 bases fit TRBD2. The CDR3 is made up of 22 amino acids. After removal of 0 bases from V and 5 bases from J, the junction contained 20 bases not matched to a gene. From germline, CDR1 is LNHNV and CDR2 YYDKDF (reference sequence).

The rearrangement joins TRBV27 to TRBJ1-5, with 7 bases aligning to TRBD1. CDR1 and CDR2 (germline): MNHEY, SMNVEV (reference sequence). The CDR3 is made up of 15 amino acids. With V trimmed by 4 bases and J by 3 bases, 6 bases remained unmatched. In DNA, the CDR3 is TGTGCCAGCAGTTCTCTGACAGGGCCCAATCAGCCCCAGCATTTT. Translating gives CASSSLTGPNQPQHF.

The chain recombines TRBV9 with TRBJ2-5; TRBD1 matches at 7 bases. The CDR3 totals 15 residues. Trimming cost V 3 bases and J 2 bases; bases outside gene matches: 7. Germline V CDR1 and CDR2: SGDLS, YYNGEE. CDR3 in amino acids: CASSERTGLQETQYF. DNA of the CDR3: TGTGCCAGCAGCGAGAGGACAGGCTTACAAGAGACCCAGTACTTC.

This chain uses TRBV9 with TRBJ2-1, with 8 bases that match TRBD1. V lost 4 bases and J lost 8; bases outside the gene matches: 8. Germline V gene lookup returns CDR1 SGDLS and CDR2 YYNGEE. This CDR3 has 14 amino acids. The CDR3 spells CASSLRTGFDEQFF. CDR3 sequence (DNA): TGTGCCAGCAGCCTCCGGACAGGGTTCGATGAGCAGTTCTTC. Together with reference TRBV9 and TRBJ2-1, the CDR3 gives the full variable domain: DSGVTQTPKHLITATGQRVTLRCSPRSGDLSVYWYQQSLDQGLQFLIQYYNGEERAKGNILERFSAQQFPDLHSELNLSSLELGDSALYFCASSLRTGFDEQFFGPGTRLTVL.

This clone was detected only a few times. The chain has TRBV10-3 and TRBJ2-7, with TRBD1 matching 8 bases. CDR3 length equals 17 residues. Germline CDR1 and CDR2: ENHRY and SYGVKD. J gave up 5 bases and V 1 base, and 13 bases lay outside the gene matches. The CDR3 DNA sequence: TGTGCCATCAGTGAGTTCTCCGCAGGACAGGGAAGCCACGAGCAGTACTTC. This gives the protein CAISEFSAGQGSHEQYF.